Listed below are T cell receptor beta chains from one sample, sequenced in a study of CD8+ T cells in alopecia areata. Method: immunoSEQ multiplex PCR; TCRdb's copy keeps in-frame clones and lacks some. Altogether about 130,000 clones are present, roughly 50% being singletons, with the ten largest covering less than 20%. The source was CD8+ T cells sorted from blood, collected at week 4, from a patient treated with tofacitinib. The origin of the receptors is a human donor with alopecia areata. CDR3s include the opening cysteine and the closing phenylalanine or tryptophan. D genes are given only for firm matches. The listing skips clone size in some rows; elsewhere it reads once, few, many or a size class.

V	J	size	D	DNA	CDR3
TRBV19	TRBJ1-6	-	-	TGTGCCAGTCGCAGTCGGCCGGAGAATTCACCCCTCCACTTT	CASRSRPENSPLHF
TRBV5-6	TRBJ2-5	once	TRBD1	TGTGCCAGCAGCCCTCCCGGGACAGGGTTACAGGAGACCCAGTACTTC	CASSPPGTGLQETQYF
TRBV7-9	TRBJ2-4	-	-	TGTGCCAGCAGCGCCCGGACAGATCAAAACATTCAGTACTTC	CASSARTDQNIQYF
TRBV4-1	TRBJ1-5	-	-	TGCGCCAGCAGCCTCGGACAGATGCTGGAGCCCCAGCATTTT	CASSLGQMLEPQHF
TRBV27	TRBJ2-7	few	-	TGTGCCAGCAGCTGGGGGGACACCTACGAGCAGTACTTC	CASSWGDTYEQYF
TRBV2	TRBJ2-2	-	-	TGTGCCAGCGTTGAAGGAAACTACCGGGAGCTGTTTTTT	CASVEGNYRELFF
TRBV7-3	TRBJ2-3	-	-	TGTGCCAGCAGCCCCGACCCGGCGAGCACAGATACGCAGTATTTT	CASSPDPASTDTQYF
TRBV27	TRBJ2-1	-	-	TGTGCCAGCAGTTTAGGTTTAGGGAATGAGCAGTTCTTC	CASSLGLGNEQFF
TRBV5-1	TRBJ1-2	medium-sized	-	TGCGCCAGCAGCTTGGAAGGACCCCCCTATGGCTACACCTTC	CASSLEGPPYGYTF
TRBV29-1	TRBJ2-7	-	-	TGCAGCGTTGAAGTAGGGCCAGACGAGCAGTACTTC	CSVEVGPDEQYF
TRBV19	TRBJ1-1	-	-	TGTGCCAGTAGTATCGGGGGATACGACACTGAAGCTTTCTTT	CASSIGGYDTEAFF
TRBV27	TRBJ1-2	few	-	TGTGCCAGCAGTTTAGCTCCGGGACGCTATGGCTACACCTTC	CASSLAPGRYGYTF
TRBV27	TRBJ2-7	-	-	TGTGCCAGCAGTCGAGACTTACACTACGAGCAGTACTTC	CASSRDLHYEQYF
TRBV7-6	TRBJ2-7	-	-	TGTGCCAGCAGCTTAGGCACTAGCCTTTTCTACGAGCAGTACTTC	CASSLGTSLFYEQYF
TRBV29-1	TRBJ2-2	few	TRBD1	TGCAGCGCCGACAGGGGTGGGGAGCTGTTTTTT	CSADRGGELFF
TRBV29-1	TRBJ2-7	-	-	TGCAGCGTTGAAGACGCGCAATACGAGCAGTACTTC	CSVEDAQYEQYF
TRBV27	TRBJ2-5	-	-	TGTGCCAGCAGCCCACTGGGTCCGGCGTACCAAGAGACCCAGTACTTC	CASSPLGPAYQETQYF
TRBV14	TRBJ2-1	-	-	TGTGCCAGCAGCCTCCCGTCCGGGGTTGAGCAGTTCTTC	CASSLPSGVEQFF
TRBV18	TRBJ1-2	-	-	TGTGCCAGCTCACCCCCCAGGGGTGACTACACCTTC	CASSPPRGDYTF
TRBV29-1	TRBJ1-2	few	TRBD1	TGCAGCGGTCGGACAGGGGGGCTCAACTATGGCTACACCTTC	CSGRTGGLNYGYTF
TRBV7-8	TRBJ2-7	-	TRBD2	TGTGCCAGCAGCCTGGGACTAGCGGGGATAGTGTACGAGCAGTACTTC	CASSLGLAGIVYEQYF
TRBV30	TRBJ1-4	-	-	TGTGCCTGGAGTGCGCTAGGGGAACTGTTTTTT	CAWSALGELFF
TRBV7-9	TRBJ2-1	-	-	TGTGCCAGCAGTCCGGACAATGAGCAGTTCTTC	CASSPDNEQFF
TRBV7-9	TRBJ2-7	-	-	TGTGCCAGCAGCTCTAACGACGAGCAGTACTTC	CASSSNDEQYF
TRBV11-2	TRBJ2-1	-	-	TGTGCCAGCAGCTTAGCGGGGACTGGTGAGCAGTTCTTC	CASSLAGTGEQFF
TRBV27	TRBJ2-7	-	TRBD1	TGTGCCAGCAGAGCCGGGACAGGGGGCTTTGTGGGGCAGTACTTC	CASRAGTGGFVGQYF
TRBV7-9	TRBJ1-2	-	-	TGTGCCGGGGGGGACCTCTATGGCTACACCTTC	CAGGDLYGYTF
TRBV7-9	TRBJ1-1	few	-	TGTGCCAGCAGCTATGGGATCGAAGCTTTCTTT	CASSYGIEAFF
TRBV7-6	TRBJ2-7	-	-	TGTGCCAGCAGCTCGGGACCTAACTACGAGCAGTACTTC	CASSSGPNYEQYF
TRBV27	TRBJ2-1	few	-	TGTGCCAGCAGTTTGGGCTTCTACAATGAGCAGTTCTTC	CASSLGFYNEQFF
TRBV27	TRBJ2-7	-	TRBD2	TGTGCCAGCAGTCCGGGACTAGCGGGGGGTAGAACCTACGAGCAGTACTTC	CASSPGLAGGRTYEQYF
TRBV30	TRBJ2-6	few	-	TGTGCCTGGGCGGCTGGGGCCAACGTCCTGACTTTC	CAWAAGANVLTF
TRBV29-1	TRBJ2-2	few	TRBD1	TGCAGCGTTGAAGCCTGGGACAGGGGAACCGGGGAGCTGTTTTTT	CSVEAWDRGTGELFF
TRBV5-6	TRBJ1-2	once	-	TGTGCCAGCAGCTCGGGGCCTAATGGCTACACCTTC	CASSSGPNGYTF
TRBV11-2	TRBJ2-1	-	TRBD2	TGTGCCAGCAGCTGGGGACTAGCGGGGGGCCGGGAGCAGTTCTTC	CASSWGLAGGREQFF
TRBV11-2	TRBJ2-1	few	-	TGTGCCAGCAGCTCCTGGCAGGACAATGAGCAGTTCTTC	CASSSWQDNEQFF
TRBV10-3	TRBJ1-2	few	-	TGTGCCATCAGTTCCTTTGTGTATACCGGCTATGGCTACACCTTC	CAISSFVYTGYGYTF
TRBV27	TRBJ1-1	-	-	TGTGCCAGCAGGGGAATTCTGGCAGAAGCTTTCTTT	CASRGILAEAFF
TRBV23-1	TRBJ1-2	-	-	TGCGCCAGCAAAGGACAGCACTACACCTTC	CASKGQHYTF
TRBV5-8	TRBJ2-7	-	-	TGTGCCAGCAGCTCGTCTGGGTCGTACGAGCAGTACTTC	CASSSSGSYEQYF
TRBV5-6	TRBJ1-6	-	-	TGTGCCAGCGATGAGGGAGGGGGGACACCCTTACCCCTCCACTTT	CASDEGGGTPLPLHF
TRBV7-9	TRBJ2-7	-	-	TGTGCCAGCAGCCCGGGACTTGGCGAAGAGCAGTACTTC	CASSPGLGEEQYF
TRBV5-8	TRBJ2-5	-	TRBD1	TGTGCCAGCAGCTTGGGGACAGGGCGCGAAGAGACCCAGTACTTC	CASSLGTGREETQYF
TRBV7-9	TRBJ2-5	-	-	TGTGCCAGCAGCGGGCCGCAAGAGACCCAGTACTTC	CASSGPQETQYF
TRBV5-4	TRBJ2-4	-	TRBD1	TGTGCCAGCAGCATCGACAGGGGATTGGGGCAGAGTCGGAACATTCAGTACTTC	CASSIDRGLGQSRNIQYF
TRBV2	TRBJ2-7	-	-	TGTGCCAGCATAGACGGGGATTTCTCCTACGAGCAGTACTTC	CASIDGDFSYEQYF
TRBV25-1	TRBJ1-3	few	-	TGTGCCAGCAGTTTTGGACAGAGCTCTGGAAACACCATATATTTT	CASSFGQSSGNTIYF
TRBV6-5	TRBJ2-5	-	-	TGTGCCAGCGCCGGGACTCCACAAGAGACCCAGTACTTC	CASAGTPQETQYF
TRBV27	TRBJ2-5	-	-	TGTGCCAGCAGTTTGGGGCAGGGTAAAGAGACCCAGTACTTC	CASSLGQGKETQYF
TRBV7-9	TRBJ2-5	-	-	TGTGCCAGCACTAGGATCCTACAAGAGACCCAGTACTTC	CASTRILQETQYF
TRBV4-1	TRBJ1-6	-	-	TGCGCCAGCAGCCAAGATGAGGGTCAGTTCCATGAAAGCTCCTATAATTCACCCCTCCACTTT	CASSQDEGQFHESSYNSPLHF
TRBV12-5	TRBJ2-5	-	-	TGTGCTAGTGGTTTAAGAGGGGCCGGGGAGACCCAGTACTTC	CASGLRGAGETQYF
TRBV7-9	TRBJ2-4	few	-	TGTGCCAGCAGCACCACGGAGGGGTTCATTCAGTACTTC	CASSTTEGFIQYF
TRBV11-2	TRBJ1-5	-	-	TGTGCCAGCAGCTTAGGTAGGGTCGGGCAGGAGCCCCAGCATTTT	CASSLGRVGQEPQHF
TRBV12-5	TRBJ2-7	-	-	TGTGCTAGTGGTTTGCCCCATTCCGAGCAGTACTTC	CASGLPHSEQYF
TRBV23-1	TRBJ2-3	-	TRBD2	TGCGCCAGCAGTCCGACCGGAACTAGCGGGGGGAAGGGAGATACGCAGTATTTT	CASSPTGTSGGKGDTQYF
TRBV27	TRBJ2-7	few	-	TGTGCCAGCAGTCACGGGGCAGGCGAGCAGTACTTC	CASSHGAGEQYF
TRBV27	TRBJ1-1	-	-	TGTGCCAGCAGTTTATCCCTGAACACTGAAGCTTTCTTT	CASSLSLNTEAFF
TRBV6-5	TRBJ1-3	-	TRBD1	TGTGCCACGTCTGACTACAGGGGGCCTGGAAACACCATATATTTT	CATSDYRGPGNTIYF